This T cell receptor beta chain comes out of a study of blood T cells in healthy people across ages (dated by TCRdb to the mid-2010s). About the study as a whole: In model experiments, roughly one uniquely barcoded TCR beta cDNA molecule per two T cells was captured by template switching. For two donors (one aged 18 to 30 and one aged 80 or older), the study analyzed two additional independent replicas of 1 million unique cDNA reads from the same blood draw. Using deep sequencing normalized with unique cDNA molecular identifiers, the study measured how TCR beta repertoire diversity changes with age. To avoid experimental bias, donors of different ages were randomly spread across the sequencing lanes. Four age groups were formed from the donors: young (average approximately 15 years), middle-aged (around 37), aged (62) and long-lived (around 82). Study-wide findings and limitations: A strong correlation was found between observed TCR beta diversity and the percentage of naive T cells measured by flow cytometry. Compared with the aged group, the long-lived group had more naive CD4+ T cells, fewer expanded clones and increased TCR diversity, a pattern suggesting age selection. Total diversity estimates from one million sequenced T cells were considered lower bounds and underestimates. As age increased, observed TCR beta diversity per million T cells dropped in a roughly linear way, and a significant reduction was already evident by age roughly 36. Because profiling used bulk unsorted PBMCs, naive and antigen-experienced compartments could not be compared conclusively. Because donor CMV infection status was unknown, age-related changes in expanded clonotypes were potentially confounded.

The germline V gene (reference sequence) sets CDR1 to LGHDT and CDR2 to YNNKEL. The germline V and J ends show losses of 2 bases and 3 bases respectively, and no gene match explains 7 bases of the junction. Measured from the cysteine to the phenylalanine, the CDR3 is 18 residues long. Solely the CDR3 DNA is kept, with 54 bases framed from the first base. Library preparation employed 5' RACE. The sequencing machine was an Illumina HiSeq 2500. A second PCR of about 7 to 12 cycles was performed with a sample-barcoded 5' primer and a J-beta primer mix. Each TCR beta cDNA molecule received a unique molecular identifier from a template-switch 5' adaptor carrying 12 random nucleotides. Each sample yielded at least 2.5 million CDR3-containing paired-end reads. First-strand cDNA was synthesized from all RNA with the Mint cDNA synthesis kit, primed by a TRBC-specific oligonucleotide. All cDNA was treated with uracil-DNA glycosylase and then went through a first 18-cycle PCR with the universal primers M1SS and BC2_uni_R. In the paper's pipeline: Each sample was normalized by randomly selecting 1 million high-quality reads, each carrying a distinct molecular identifier. Instead of being binned into consensus sequences, reads with shared molecular identifiers were discarded. CDR3 identification, clonotype clustering and error correction used MiTCR with a Q25 quality threshold and the strictest error-elimination algorithm. A nonparametric unseen species model with Euler transformation was used to estimate lower-bound total TCR beta diversity. In-frame beta chains were kept once TCRdb had trimmed the public reads at Q25 with fastp and called clones with MiXCR. Each record represents a unique CDR3 protein, reported with the most common genes and DNA among its rows. The V and J calls reflect TCRdb's pipeline rather than the authors' work. Recorded for this sample are 780,000 or so distinct CDR3 sequences; approximately 55% of them occurred a single time. Approximately 40% of the sample rests with the top ten.

The donors were 40 or so Caucasian individuals from Russia, aged about 6 to 100 years, who were systemically healthy. Each donor gave ten milliliters of peripheral blood, collected into EDTA-treated Vacutainer tubes. Ficoll-Paque density-gradient centrifugation was used to isolate PBMCs, with at least 7 million per sample. Trizol reagent was used to extract total RNA from the PBMCs, yielding at least 6 micrograms per sample. For every donor, flow cytometry on a PBMC aliquot measured the percentage of naive CD45RAhigh/CD27high T cells. This clonotype was detected once. Its antigen specificity is not known. No clone much larger than this one lies a single base away; base qualities are absent. A lone read is weak support.

Sequenced material: blood. Rearrangement joined TRBV3-1 to TRBJ2-6; 10 of the junction bases match TRBD1. This receptor was taken from a man aged 80 or over in good health. Here is the DNA: TGTGCCAGCAGCCAACTTAGACAGGGGGCCGGTGGGGCCAACGTCCTGACTTTC. Its amino acids are CASSQLRQGAGGANVLTF.